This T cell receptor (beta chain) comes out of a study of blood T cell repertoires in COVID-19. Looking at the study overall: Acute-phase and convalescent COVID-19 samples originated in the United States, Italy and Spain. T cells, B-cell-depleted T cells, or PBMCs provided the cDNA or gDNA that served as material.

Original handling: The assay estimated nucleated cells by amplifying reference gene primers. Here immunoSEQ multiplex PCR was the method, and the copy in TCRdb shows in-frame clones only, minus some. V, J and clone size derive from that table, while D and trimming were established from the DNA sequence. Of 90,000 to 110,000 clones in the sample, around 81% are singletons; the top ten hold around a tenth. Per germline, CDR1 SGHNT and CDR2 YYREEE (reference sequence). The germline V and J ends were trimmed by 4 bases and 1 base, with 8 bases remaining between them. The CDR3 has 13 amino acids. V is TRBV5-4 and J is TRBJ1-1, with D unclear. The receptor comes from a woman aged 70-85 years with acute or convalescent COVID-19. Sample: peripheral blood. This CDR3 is CASSLGRNTEAFF. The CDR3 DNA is TGTGCCAGCAGCCTGGGGAGGAACACTGAAGCTTTCTTT.